Following are 7 T cell receptor beta chains from one sample sequenced in a study of OX40 agonist ivuxolimab in advanced cancers. Profiling relied on immunoSEQ multiplex PCR, and the TCRdb table lists in-frame clones only, not all of them. The sample carries tens of thousands of clones, roughly 84% recorded once. The material was CD4+ or CD8+ T cells sorted from blood, obtained in a trial of the OX40 agonist ivuxolimab. Receptors were obtained from an adult with an advanced solid tumor such as melanoma, head and neck, liver or kidney cancer.

This clone came up once. The chain has TRBV12-5 and TRBJ2-3; possibly TRBD2 for D (5 bases). Trimming removed 5 bases at V and 10 bases at J, with 13 bases between. This CDR3 region has 12 residues. Per the germline V gene, CDR1 is LGHNT and CDR2 is FRNRAP. In DNA form, the CDR3 reads TGTGCTAGTGGTCCCGGGGAACCATCGCAGTATTTT. It is translated as CASGPGEPSQYF.

This chain uses TRBV7-9 with TRBJ1-2; D uncertain. Germline CDR1 SEHNR, CDR2 FQNEAQ (reference sequence). V lost 0 bases and J lost 7, with 12 bases in between. The CDR3 has 14 amino acids. CDR3 sequence (DNA): TGTGCCAGCAGCTTAGCGGGGAATCCTATTGGCTACACCTTC. Its protein product is CASSLAGNPIGYTF. Full variable domain (rest looked up from reference TRBV7-9 and TRBJ1-2): DTGVSQNPRHKITKRGQNVTFRCDPISEHNRLYWYRQTLGQGPEFLTYFQNEAQLEKSRLLSDRFSAERPKGSFSTLEIQRTEQGDSAMYLCASSLAGNPIGYTFGSGTRLTVV.

J is TRBJ2-3 and V is TRBV27, with TRBD1 matching over 8 bases. The CDR3 sequence is 16 residues long. V shed 2 bases, J shed 8 bases, and the junction held 12 bases outside the gene matches. CDR1 and CDR2 (germline): MNHEY, SMNVEV (reference sequence). CDR3 sequence reads: CASSLAPTGVQVTQYF. CDR3 in DNA: TGTGCCAGCAGTTTAGCTCCGACAGGGGTTCAAGTTACGCAGTATTTT.

The V and J genes are TRBV6-4 and TRBJ2-1, with 7 bases fitting TRBD2. V lost 6 bases and J lost 7; bases outside the gene matches: 3. Germline CDR1 MRHNA, CDR2 SNTAGT. The CDR3 consists of 12 residues. The CDR3 region has the DNA TGTGCCAGCAGCGGGGGGTGGAATGAGCAGTTCTTC. The encoded protein is CASSGGWNEQFF.

This CDR3 reads CAISPEGTSGGLSTDTQYF. The CDR3 region has the DNA TGTGCCATCAGTCCAGAAGGGACTAGCGGGGGCCTTAGCACAGATACGCAGTATTTT. This chain joins TRBV10-3 and TRBJ2-3; TRBD2 matches 14 bases. The CDR3 runs to 19 residues. The ends lost 5 bases at V and 0 bases at J; junction bases unmatched: 10. Looked up from germline, CDR1 is ENHRY and CDR2 is SYGVKD.

The chain links TRBV2 to TRBJ2-7, with a weak D call TRBD1 (7 bases). The CDR3 is 14 residues long. Germline V gene data show CDR1 as SNHLY and CDR2 as FYNNEI. Trimming took off 4 bases at V and 4 bases at J, with 14 bases between the two ends. CDR3 loop: CASSAQTGTYEQYF. In DNA form, the CDR3 reads TGTGCCAGCAGTGCACAGACAGGGACTTACGAGCAGTACTTC.

Written as DNA, the CDR3 is TGTGCCAGCAGCTTAGTGGCAGGGTCCCACACAGATACGCAGTATTTT. This translates into CASSLVAGSHTDTQYF. The J gene is TRBJ2-3, the V gene TRBV7-2, with D maybe TRBD1 (5 bases). CDR1 SGHTA and CDR2 FQGNSA come from the germline V gene. Trimming removed 1 base at V and 2 bases at J, with 13 bases between. This CDR3 has 16 amino acids.